This T cell receptor beta chain is drawn from a study of cytomegalovirus exposure and HLA in healthy donors. From germline, CDR1 is GTSNPN and CDR2 SVGIG (reference sequence). Losses at the gene ends were 1 base for V and 3 bases for J; bases not matched to a gene: 8. CDR3 size: 15 residues. PCR primers comprised 60 Vbeta and 13 Jbeta primers. The repertoire was sequenced with immunoSEQ multiplex PCR; TCRdb's copy has only in-frame clones and lacks some. The repertoire table contains roughly 220,000 clones. The sequencing input was PBMCs. The chain combines TRBV30 with TRBJ2-5, with 7 bases matching TRBD2. This clonotype was sampled from a girl between 2 and 10 years old in good health and CMV-seropositive. The CDR3 DNA is TGTGCCTGGAGTGGGGGGGAGGGAAGGGAAGAGACCCAGTACTTC. Protein: CAWSGGEGREETQYF.